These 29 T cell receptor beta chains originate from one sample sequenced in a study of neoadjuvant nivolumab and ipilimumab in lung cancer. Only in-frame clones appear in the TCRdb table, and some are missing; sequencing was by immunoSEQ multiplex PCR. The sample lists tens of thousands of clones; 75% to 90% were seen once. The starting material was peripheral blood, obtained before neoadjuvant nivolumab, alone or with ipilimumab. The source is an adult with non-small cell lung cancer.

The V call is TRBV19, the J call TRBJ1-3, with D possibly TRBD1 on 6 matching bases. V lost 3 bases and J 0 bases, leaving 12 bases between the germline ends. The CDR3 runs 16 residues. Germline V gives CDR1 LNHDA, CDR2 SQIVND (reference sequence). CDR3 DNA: TGTGCCAGTAGTATGGGGGACACAGCCTCTGGAAACACCATATATTTT. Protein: CASSMGDTASGNTIYF.

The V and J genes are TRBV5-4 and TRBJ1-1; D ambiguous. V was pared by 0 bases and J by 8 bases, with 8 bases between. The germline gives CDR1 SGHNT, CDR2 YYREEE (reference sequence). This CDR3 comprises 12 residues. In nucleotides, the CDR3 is TGTGCCAGCAGCTTGGGCAAGAACGAAGCTTTCTTT. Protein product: CASSLGKNEAFF.

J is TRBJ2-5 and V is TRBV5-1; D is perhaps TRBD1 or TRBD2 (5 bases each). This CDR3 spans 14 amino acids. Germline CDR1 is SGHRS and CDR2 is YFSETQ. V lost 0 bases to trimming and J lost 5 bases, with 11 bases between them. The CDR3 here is CASSLEGRGETQYF. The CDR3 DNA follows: TGCGCCAGCAGCTTGGAGGGGCGCGGGGAGACCCAGTACTTC.

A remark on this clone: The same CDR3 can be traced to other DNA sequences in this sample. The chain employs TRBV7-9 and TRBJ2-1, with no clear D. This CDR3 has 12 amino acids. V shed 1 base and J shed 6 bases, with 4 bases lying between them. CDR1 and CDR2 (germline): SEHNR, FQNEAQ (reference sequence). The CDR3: CASSLGVNEQFF. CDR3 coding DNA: TGTGCCAGCAGCTTAGGGGTCAATGAGCAGTTCTTC. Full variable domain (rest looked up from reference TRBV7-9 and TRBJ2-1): DTGVSQNPRHKITKRGQNVTFRCDPISEHNRLYWYRQTLGQGPEFLTYFQNEAQLEKSRLLSDRFSAERPKGSFSTLEIQRTEQGDSAMYLCASSLGVNEQFFGPGTRLTVL.

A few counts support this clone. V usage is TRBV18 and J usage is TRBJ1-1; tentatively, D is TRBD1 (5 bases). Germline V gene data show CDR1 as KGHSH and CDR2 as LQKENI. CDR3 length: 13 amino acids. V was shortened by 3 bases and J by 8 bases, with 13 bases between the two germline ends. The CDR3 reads CASSPEGGGEAFF. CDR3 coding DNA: TGTGCCAGCTCACCCGAGGGTGGGGGGGAAGCTTTCTTT.

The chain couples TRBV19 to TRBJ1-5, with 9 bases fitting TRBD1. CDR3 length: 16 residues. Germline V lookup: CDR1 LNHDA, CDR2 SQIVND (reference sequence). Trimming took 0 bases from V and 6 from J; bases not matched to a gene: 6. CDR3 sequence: CASSIDGGQGSQPQHF. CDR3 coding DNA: TGTGCCAGTAGTATAGATGGGGGACAGGGAAGTCAGCCCCAGCATTTT.

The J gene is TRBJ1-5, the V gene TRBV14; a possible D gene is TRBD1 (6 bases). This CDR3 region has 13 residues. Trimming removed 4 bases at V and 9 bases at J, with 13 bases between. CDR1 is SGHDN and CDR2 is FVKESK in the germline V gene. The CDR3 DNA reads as TGTGCCAGCAGCCTCGGGGGCTTAGGGCCCCAGCATTTT. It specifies CASSLGGLGPQHF.

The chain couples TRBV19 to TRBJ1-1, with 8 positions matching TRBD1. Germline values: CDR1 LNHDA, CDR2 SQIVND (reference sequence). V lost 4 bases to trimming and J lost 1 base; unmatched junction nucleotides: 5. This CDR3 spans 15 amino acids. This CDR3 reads CASSKQGQGNTEAFF. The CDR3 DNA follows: TGTGCCAGTAGTAAGCAAGGACAGGGGAACACTGAAGCTTTCTTT.

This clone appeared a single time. The CDR3 DNA is TGTGCCAGCAGTTTATCGGGGGACTCCCTGGGCCGCGAGCAGTACTTC. Translating it yields CASSLSGDSLGREQYF. The genes are TRBV27 and TRBJ2-7, with D possibly TRBD2 on 6 matching bases. The V end lost 0 bases, the J end lost 6 bases, and 18 bases lay between the germline ends. The CDR3 has 16 amino acids. Germline lookup yields CDR1 MNHEY and CDR2 SMNVEV (reference sequence).

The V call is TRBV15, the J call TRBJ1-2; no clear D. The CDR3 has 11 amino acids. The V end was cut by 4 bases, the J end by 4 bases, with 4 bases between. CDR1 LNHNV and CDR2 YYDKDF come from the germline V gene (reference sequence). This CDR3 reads CATSNSYGYTF. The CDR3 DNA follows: TGTGCCACCAGCAACAGCTATGGCTACACCTTC.

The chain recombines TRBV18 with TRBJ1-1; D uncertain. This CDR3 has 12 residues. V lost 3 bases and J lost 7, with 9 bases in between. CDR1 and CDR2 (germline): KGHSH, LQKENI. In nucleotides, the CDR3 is TGTGCCAGCTCACCCCAGGTGGGTGAAGCTTTCTTT. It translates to CASSPQVGEAFF.

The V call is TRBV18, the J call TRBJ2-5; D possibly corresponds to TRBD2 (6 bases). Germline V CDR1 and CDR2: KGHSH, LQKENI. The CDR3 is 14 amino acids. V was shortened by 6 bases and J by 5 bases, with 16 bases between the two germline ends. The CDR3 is CASSRLRGGETQYF. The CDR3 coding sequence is TGTGCCAGCTCCCGCCTTCGAGGAGGGGAGACCCAGTACTTC.

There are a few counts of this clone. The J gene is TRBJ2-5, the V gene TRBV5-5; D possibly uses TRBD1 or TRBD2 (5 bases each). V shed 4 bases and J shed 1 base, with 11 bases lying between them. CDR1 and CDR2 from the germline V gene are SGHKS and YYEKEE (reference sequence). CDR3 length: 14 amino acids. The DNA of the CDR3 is TGTGCCAGCAGCGGGGACCAGGCCCAAGAGACCCAGTACTTC. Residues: CASSGDQAQETQYF.

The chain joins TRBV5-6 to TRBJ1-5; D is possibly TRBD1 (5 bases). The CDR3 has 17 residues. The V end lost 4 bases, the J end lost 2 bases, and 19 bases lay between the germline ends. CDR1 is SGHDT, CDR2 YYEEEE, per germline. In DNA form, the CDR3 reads TGTGCCAGCAGCAACTGGGGCGGGGCGTGGGGCAATCAGCCCCAGCATTTT. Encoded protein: CASSNWGGAWGNQPQHF.

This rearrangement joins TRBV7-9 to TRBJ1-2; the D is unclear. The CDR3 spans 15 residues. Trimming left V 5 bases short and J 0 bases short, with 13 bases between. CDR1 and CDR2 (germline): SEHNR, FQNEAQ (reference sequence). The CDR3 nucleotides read TGTGCCAGCAGCCTCAGTTGGGAGCCTAACTATGGCTACACCTTC. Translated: CASSLSWEPNYGYTF.

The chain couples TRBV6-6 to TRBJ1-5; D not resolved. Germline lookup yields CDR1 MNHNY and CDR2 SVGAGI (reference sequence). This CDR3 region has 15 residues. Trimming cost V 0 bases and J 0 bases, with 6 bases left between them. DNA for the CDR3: TGTGCCAGCAGTTACTCGGCCAATAGCAATCAGCCCCAGCATTTT. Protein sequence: CASSYSANSNQPQHF.

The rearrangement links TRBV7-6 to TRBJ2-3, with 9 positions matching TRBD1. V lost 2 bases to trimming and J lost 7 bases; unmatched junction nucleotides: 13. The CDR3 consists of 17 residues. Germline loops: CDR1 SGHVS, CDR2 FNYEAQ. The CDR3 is CASSLFPRGQGGYTQYF. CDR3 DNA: TGTGCCAGCAGCTTATTTCCCCGGGGACAGGGTGGTTATACGCAGTATTTT.

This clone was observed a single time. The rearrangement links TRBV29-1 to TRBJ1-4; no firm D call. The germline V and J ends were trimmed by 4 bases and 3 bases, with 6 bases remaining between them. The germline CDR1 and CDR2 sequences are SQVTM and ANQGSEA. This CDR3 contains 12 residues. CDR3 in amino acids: CSVGIPNEKLFF. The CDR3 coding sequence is TGCAGCGTTGGGATCCCTAATGAAAAACTGTTTTTT.

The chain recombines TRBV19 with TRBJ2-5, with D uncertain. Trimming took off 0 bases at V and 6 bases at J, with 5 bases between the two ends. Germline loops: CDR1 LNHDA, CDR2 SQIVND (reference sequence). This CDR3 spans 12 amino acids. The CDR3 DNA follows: TGTGCCAGTAGTATAGATTTGAAGACCCAGTACTTC. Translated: CASSIDLKTQYF.

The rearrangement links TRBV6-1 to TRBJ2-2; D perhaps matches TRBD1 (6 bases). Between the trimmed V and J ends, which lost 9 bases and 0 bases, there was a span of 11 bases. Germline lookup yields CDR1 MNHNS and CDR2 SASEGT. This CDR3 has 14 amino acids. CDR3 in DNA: TGTGCCAGTCCGGGACACCCGAACACCGGGGAGCTGTTTTTT. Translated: CASPGHPNTGELFF.

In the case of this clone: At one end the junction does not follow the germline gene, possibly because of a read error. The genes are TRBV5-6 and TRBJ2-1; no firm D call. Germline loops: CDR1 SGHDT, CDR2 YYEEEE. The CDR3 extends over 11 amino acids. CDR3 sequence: CASSLGWHLIF. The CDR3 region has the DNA TGTGCCAGCAGCTTGGGGTGGCATCTAATCTTC.

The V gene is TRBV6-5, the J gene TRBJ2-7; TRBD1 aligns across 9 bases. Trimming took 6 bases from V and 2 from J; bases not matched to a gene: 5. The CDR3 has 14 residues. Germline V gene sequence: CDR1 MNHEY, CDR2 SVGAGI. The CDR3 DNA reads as TGTGCCAGCAGCCTGGGACAGGGCCCCTACGAGCAGTACTTC. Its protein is CASSLGQGPYEQYF.

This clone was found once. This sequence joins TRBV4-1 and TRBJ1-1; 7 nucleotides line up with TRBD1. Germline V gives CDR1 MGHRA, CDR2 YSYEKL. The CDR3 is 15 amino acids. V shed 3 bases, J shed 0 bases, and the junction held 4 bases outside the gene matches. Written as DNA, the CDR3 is TGCGCCAGCAGCCACCCGGACAGGATGAACACTGAAGCTTTCTTT. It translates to CASSHPDRMNTEAFF.

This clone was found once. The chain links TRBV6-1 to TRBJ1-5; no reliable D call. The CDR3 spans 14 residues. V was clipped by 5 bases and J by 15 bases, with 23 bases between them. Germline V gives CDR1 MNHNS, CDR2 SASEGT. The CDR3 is CASSLHGGGSVGHF. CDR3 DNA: TGTGCCAGCAGTCTACACGGTGGAGGATCTGTCGGGCATTTT.

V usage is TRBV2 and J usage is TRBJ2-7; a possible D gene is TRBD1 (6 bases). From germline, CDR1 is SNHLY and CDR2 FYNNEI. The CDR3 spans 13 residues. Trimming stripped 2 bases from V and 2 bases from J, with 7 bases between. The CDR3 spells CASSEQGTYEQYF. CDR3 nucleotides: TGTGCCAGCAGTGAACAGGGGACCTACGAGCAGTACTTC.

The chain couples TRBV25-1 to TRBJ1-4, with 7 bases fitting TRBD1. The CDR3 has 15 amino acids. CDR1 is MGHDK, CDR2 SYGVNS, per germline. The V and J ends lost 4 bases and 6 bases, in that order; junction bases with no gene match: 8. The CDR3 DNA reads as TGTGCCAGCAGTGGACGACAGGGCTTGGATGAAAAACTGTTTTTT. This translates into CASSGRQGLDEKLFF.

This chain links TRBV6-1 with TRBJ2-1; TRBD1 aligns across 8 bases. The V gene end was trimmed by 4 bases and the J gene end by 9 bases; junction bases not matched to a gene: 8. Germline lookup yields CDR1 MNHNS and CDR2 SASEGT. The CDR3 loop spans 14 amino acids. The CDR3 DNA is TGTGCCAGCAGTGTCCGGGACAGGAATTTTGAGCAGTTCTTC. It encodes CASSVRDRNFEQFF.

The CDR3 region is CASSSDRYYEQYF. CDR3 coding DNA: TGCGCCAGCAGCTCGGACAGGTATTACGAGCAGTACTTC. The chain employs TRBV4-1 and TRBJ2-7; 7 nucleotides agree with TRBD1. Unmatched junction bases numbered 5, after V lost 5 bases and J lost 4 bases. The germline V gene has CDR1 MGHRA and CDR2 YSYEKL. The CDR3 covers 13 residues.

Here the CDR3 reads CASSLRGGAFF. The DNA for the CDR3 is TGTGCCAGCAGTTTGCGTGGAGGAGCTTTCTTT. This chain uses TRBV28 with TRBJ1-1; D call uncertain. Germline V gene sequence: CDR1 MDHEN, CDR2 SYDVKM. V was clipped by 3 bases and J by 10 bases, with 9 bases between them. The CDR3 runs to 11 residues.